The 30 T cell receptor beta chains reported below all come from one sample, sequenced in a study of T cell clusters in autoimmune cytopenias. Some 34,000 genome equivalents of blood DNA were amplified for TRB. One tube held mixed TRB-A and TRB-B primer pools for touch-down PCR. Reprocessing the multiplex PCR reads, TCRdb reports a single entry for every CDR3 protein and omits DNA. The specimen's table records 9,500 to 15,000 distinct CDR3 sequences. Sequencing was done on a sample of peripheral blood. The receptors stem from a human donor with an autoimmune cytopenia or autoimmune hepatitis (not recorded which).

By frequency, this clonotype is medium-sized. V is TRBV29-1 and J is TRBJ2-5; TCRdb proposes TRBD1, but this gene call is untestable without DNA. This CDR3 is built from 14 residues. CDR1 is SQVTM, CDR2 ANQGSEA, per germline. The CDR3 protein is CSVGNRAYGETQYF.

The chain carries TRBV5-5 and TRBJ2-2; TCRdb indicates TRBD1, and absent DNA this call remains unverified. Looked up from germline, CDR1 is SGHKS and CDR2 is YYEKEE (reference sequence). The CDR3 is 13 residues long. The CDR3 reads CASSQHRTGELFF.

This clonotype shows up as medium-sized (0.01 to 0.1%) by frequency. V usage is TRBV12-3 or TRBV12-4 and J usage is TRBJ2-5. The CDR3 spans 12 residues. The CDR3 protein is CASSLGQETQYF.

This chain uses TRBV6-4 with TRBJ2-3. This CDR3 region has 14 residues. In germline, CDR1 is MRHNA, CDR2 SNTAGT. The CDR3 region is CASSPSLTTDTQYF.

This sequence joins TRBV20-1 and TRBJ1-2; TCRdb indicates TRBD1, and absent DNA this call remains unverified. The CDR3 has 16 amino acids. From germline, CDR1 is DFQATT and CDR2 SNEGSKA (reference sequence). The CDR3 reads CSARPGAHLANYGYTF.

The chain has TRBV30 and TRBJ2-2; TCRdb gives TRBD1 as the D gene, but with no DNA this cannot be confirmed. This CDR3 contains 12 residues. The germline V gene has CDR1 GTSNPN and CDR2 SVGIG (reference sequence). The CDR3 here is CAWTGRTGELFF. The whole variable domain, remainder taken from reference TRBV30 and TRBJ2-2, is SQTIHQWPATLVQPVGSPLSLECTVEGTSNPNLYWYRQAAGRGLQLLFYSVGIGQISSEVPQNLSASRPQDRQFILSSKKLLLSDSGFYLCAWTGRTGELFFGEGSRLTVL.

The rearrangement joins TRBV10-3 to TRBJ2-5; no DNA is available, so the TRBD2 call from TCRdb remains unchecked. The CDR3 runs 14 residues. Germline CDR1 ENHRY, CDR2 SYGVKD. The CDR3 here is CAIRRDYLEETQYF.

This clonotype is identified as medium-sized (0.01 to 0.1%) from frequency. This rearrangement joins TRBV30 to TRBJ2-3; with no DNA, the TCRdb D assignment of TRBD2 cannot be verified. The CDR3 has 15 amino acids. The germline V gene encodes CDR1 GTSNPN and CDR2 SVGIG (reference sequence). This chain's CDR3 is CAWSVSVAGDDTQYF.

This chain links TRBV6-1 with TRBJ2-1; with no DNA, the TCRdb D assignment of TRBD2 cannot be verified. CDR3 length: 15 residues. The germline gives CDR1 MNHNS, CDR2 SASEGT. CDR3 region: CASSRSLAGYNEQFF.

The V call is TRBV5-1, the J call TRBJ2-1; no DNA is available, so the TRBD2 call from TCRdb remains unchecked. This CDR3 comprises 13 residues. The germline V gene encodes CDR1 SGHRS and CDR2 YFSETQ. The CDR3 sequence: CASSLVFEGEQFF.

The chain has TRBV6-2 or TRBV6-3 and TRBJ2-1. The V gene's germline CDR1 is MNHEY and CDR2 SVGEGT. The CDR3 extends over 14 amino acids. The CDR3 sequence is CASTPGDSYNEQFF.

The CDR3 sequence: CASSGQGNTGELFF. The chain is built from TRBV6-5 and TRBJ2-2; the TCRdb D gene call, TRBD1, has no DNA to confirm it. CDR1 and CDR2 (germline): MNHEY, SVGAGI. This CDR3 is built from 14 residues.

V and J are TRBV19 and TRBJ1-1; the TCRdb D gene call, TRBD1, has no DNA to confirm it. The germline CDR1 and CDR2 sequences are LNHDA and SQIVND (reference sequence). The CDR3 runs 13 residues. CDR3 amino acids: CASSNRGDTEAFF.

The chain employs TRBV18 and TRBJ2-7; TCRdb selects TRBD2, and the lack of DNA leaves this call unchecked. CDR1 and CDR2 from the germline V gene are KGHSH and LQKENI. The CDR3 length is 15 residues. CDR3: CASSQERETSYEQYF.

Its frequency marks this clonotype as medium-sized. V usage is TRBV29-1 and J usage is TRBJ1-5. Germline CDR1 and CDR2: SQVTM and ANQGSEA. This CDR3 has 11 amino acids. This CDR3 reads CSAGRDQPQHF.

J is TRBJ2-3 and V is TRBV6-2 or TRBV6-3; TCRdb names TRBD2, which stays unverified in the absence of DNA. Germline CDR1 is MNHEY and CDR2 is SVGEGT. This CDR3 is 13 amino acids long. CDR3 sequence reads: CASSSAGSDTQYF.

The CDR3 is CASSPDRVQQYGYTF. The rearrangement links TRBV18 to TRBJ1-2. CDR1 and CDR2 (germline): KGHSH, LQKENI. The CDR3 has 15 amino acids.

This clonotype is classed as medium-sized by frequency. The chain couples TRBV18 to TRBJ2-1. Germline V CDR1 and CDR2: KGHSH, LQKENI. The length of the CDR3 is 16 residues. CDR3 residues: CASSPPTANSYNEQFF.

The V gene is TRBV18, the J gene TRBJ2-2; TCRdb's D call, TRBD2, is unchecked because there is no DNA. The CDR3 is 15 amino acids. Germline loops: CDR1 KGHSH, CDR2 LQKENI. This CDR3 is CASSAVAGEAGELFF.

This chain connects TRBV12-3 or TRBV12-4 to TRBJ2-5. This CDR3 is built from 13 residues. The CDR3 protein is CASSRQYQETQYF.

The CDR3 here is CAWTQQDPGELFF. The V gene is TRBV30, the J gene TRBJ2-2. The CDR3 extends over 13 amino acids. CDR1 and CDR2 from the germline V gene are GTSNPN and SVGIG (reference sequence).

The chain links TRBV19 to TRBJ2-5; without DNA, the TCRdb call of TRBD2 cannot be checked. Germline loops: CDR1 LNHDA, CDR2 SQIVND (reference sequence). CDR3 length: 16 residues. The CDR3 sequence is CASSPQGREGQETQYF.

The chain carries TRBV30 and TRBJ2-6. The CDR3 covers 14 residues. CDR1 and CDR2 (germline): GTSNPN, SVGIG (reference sequence). CDR3 sequence: CACNQGSGANVLTF.

The CDR3 loop is CASSPTGAHIQYF. V gene TRBV11-2 combines with J gene TRBJ2-4; checking the TCRdb D call of TRBD1 is not possible without DNA. The CDR3 sequence is 13 residues long. Germline-derived CDR1 and CDR2 are SGHAT and FQNNGV.

This clonotype is called medium-sized based on its frequency. The V gene is TRBV19, the J gene TRBJ2-1; TCRdb calls TRBD1, which cannot be checked without DNA. CDR3 length: 14 amino acids. Germline V CDR1 and CDR2: LNHDA, SQIVND (reference sequence). The CDR3 region is CASSGGVGYNEQFF. Using reference TRBV19 and TRBJ2-1 for the parts outside the CDR3, the full variable domain is DGGITQSPKYLFRKEGQNVTLSCEQNLNHDAMYWYRQDPGQGLRLIYYSQIVNDFQKGDIAEGYSVSREKKESFPLTVTSAQKNPTAFYLCASSGGVGYNEQFFGPGTRLTVL.

The chain carries TRBV19 and TRBJ2-1; TCRdb designates TRBD1, a call that cannot be tested without DNA. CDR1 LNHDA and CDR2 SQIVND come from the germline V gene (reference sequence). CDR3 size: 15 residues. The CDR3 sequence is CASSSGTSSYNEQFF.

Considering frequency, this clonotype is medium-sized. This CDR3 is CASSPALGQETQYF. The chain is built from TRBV5-6 and TRBJ2-5. CDR1 and CDR2 (germline): SGHDT, YYEEEE. This CDR3 is built from 14 residues.

The chain couples TRBV18 to TRBJ2-7; the TRBD1 assignment by TCRdb is unverifiable without DNA. Germline CDR1 is KGHSH and CDR2 is LQKENI. CDR3 length: 16 residues. Here the CDR3 reads CASSPPGTGALYEQYF.

The rearrangement uses TRBV6-2 or TRBV6-3 and TRBJ2-3; TCRdb gives TRBD2 as the D gene, but with no DNA this cannot be confirmed. CDR3 size: 14 residues. Per germline, CDR1 MNHEY and CDR2 SVGEGT. CDR3 loop: CASSYSRGPDTQYF.

CDR3 residues: CASSPLYQGLQETQYF. The chain combines TRBV18 with TRBJ2-5; TCRdb names TRBD1, which stays unverified in the absence of DNA. The CDR3 contains 16 residues. In germline, CDR1 is KGHSH, CDR2 LQKENI.